The rows below give T cell receptor beta chains drawn from one sample of a study of blood T cell repertoires in COVID-19. Using immunoSEQ multiplex PCR, the repertoire was profiled, and TCRdb retains in-frame clones only, with some absent. The repertoire consists of 200,000 to 250,000 clones, with about 93% occurring once and the leading ten covering over 0.8%. The material sequenced was peripheral blood. The receptors were sampled from a man aged 30-40 years with COVID-19, enrolled during active disease. Both conserved end residues are part of each CDR3. Fields, in order: CDR3 DNA, CDR3 protein, clone size, V gene, J gene, D gene. The D gene is left open where the match is weak. A row's size may be missing; if present it is once, few, many or a size class.

TGCGCCAGCAGCTTGTCTGCAACTAATGAAAAACTGTTTTTT,CASSLSATNEKLFF,-,TRBV5-1,TRBJ1-4,-
TGTGCCACCAGCAGAGTTCTTGCGCGCGAGCAGTTCTTC,CATSRVLAREQFF,-,TRBV15,TRBJ2-1,-
TGTGCCAGCGGCAATGGACTAGCGGTCTACAATGAGCAGTTCTTC,CASGNGLAVYNEQFF,-,TRBV3-1/TRBV3-2,TRBJ2-1,TRBD2
TGTGCCAGCAGTTCTACAGGACGGGGCTACACCTTC,CASSSTGRGYTF,-,TRBV28,TRBJ1-2,-
TGTGCCAGCAGCTCCTACAGGGTTGACTCTGGAAACACCATATATTTT,CASSSYRVDSGNTIYF,-,TRBV13,TRBJ1-3,-
TGCGCCAGCAGCCATGACAGGCTGAAGGGCTACACCTTC,CASSHDRLKGYTF,-,TRBV4-1,TRBJ1-2,-
TGCGCCAGCAGCCAAGATCCGGGACAGACCTACGAGCAGTACTTC,CASSQDPGQTYEQYF,few,TRBV4-1,TRBJ2-7,TRBD1
TGTGCCAGCAGCGTACGGAGGGATAGCTCCTACGAGCAGTACTTC,CASSVRRDSSYEQYF,-,TRBV9,TRBJ2-7,-
TGTGCCAGCAGCCCAGGGACAGGGGGCGGGCAGCCCCAGCATTTT,CASSPGTGGGQPQHF,-,TRBV7-9,TRBJ1-5,TRBD1
TGTGCCAGCACCTTGCTTATAGGGGTGATCTACGAGCAGTACTTC,CASTLLIGVIYEQYF,-,TRBV5-5,TRBJ2-7,-
TGCGCCAGCAGCCATATGGGACAGGGGGGCACTGAAGCTTTCTTT,CASSHMGQGGTEAFF,once,TRBV4-1,TRBJ1-1,TRBD1
TGTGCCAGTACCGGGGGCGGGGGAACCGTGCAACAGCCCCAGCATTTT,CASTGGGGTVQQPQHF,once,TRBV19,TRBJ1-5,-
TGTGCCAGCAGCTCCAACAGGTTAAACACTGAAGCTTTCTTT,CASSSNRLNTEAFF,-,TRBV6-4,TRBJ1-1,-
TGTGCCATGGGCCGGGAGGGAAACCAGTACTTC,CAMGREGNQYF,-,TRBV7-3,TRBJ2-5,TRBD2
TGTGCCAGCAGCTTCACCGGACAGGGCAGTGGAAACACCATATATTTT,CASSFTGQGSGNTIYF,-,TRBV11-1,TRBJ1-3,TRBD1
TGTGCCAGCAGCGGAGGGGTAGGTGAAGCTTTCTTT,CASSGGVGEAFF,once,TRBV11-3,TRBJ1-1,-
TGTGCCAGCAGCTCGACAGGGTCGGGGACTGAAGCTTTCTTT,CASSSTGSGTEAFF,-,TRBV7-3,TRBJ1-1,TRBD1
TGCGCCAGCAGCCCTGGCAGGGGAGCCTCTGGAAACACCATATATTTT,CASSPGRGASGNTIYF,few,TRBV5-1,TRBJ1-3,-
TGTGCCAGCAGTTCCGACAGGGGGCGGGCCTATGGCTACACCTTC,CASSSDRGRAYGYTF,-,TRBV28,TRBJ1-2,TRBD1
TGTGCCAGCAGCCCGCGGGGGGGCTGGGAGACCCAGTACTTC,CASSPRGGWETQYF,-,TRBV5-5,TRBJ2-5,TRBD2
TGCGCCAGCAGGAGCGCTATGAACACTGAAGCTTTCTTT,CASRSAMNTEAFF,-,TRBV10-1,TRBJ1-1,-
TGTGCCAGCAGTTTAAGGGACAGGGGGTATGGCTACACCTTC,CASSLRDRGYGYTF,-,TRBV28,TRBJ1-2,TRBD1
TGTGCCAGCAGCCCCCGGAGAGGAAACACCATATATTTT,CASSPRRGNTIYF,-,TRBV7-9,TRBJ1-3,-
TGTGCCAGCAGCTTGATTCAGGGGAGGGCCGGGGAGCTGTTTTTT,CASSLIQGRAGELFF,-,TRBV5-6,TRBJ2-2,-
TGTGCCAGCAGCTTGTCCTCTCCAGGACAGGGGGCCTTGGAGACCCAGTACTTC,CASSLSSPGQGALETQYF,-,TRBV12-1,TRBJ2-5,-
TGTGCCAGCACAGCGGAGAACAATCAGCCCCAGCATTTT,CASTAENNQPQHF,-,TRBV2,TRBJ1-5,-
TGTGCCTGGAGTGTAGGAATCAGGGTCAACTATGGCTACACCTTC,CAWSVGIRVNYGYTF,-,TRBV30,TRBJ1-2,-
TGTGCCAGTAGTGGACAGGGGGGCAATCAGCCCCAGCATTTT,CASSGQGGNQPQHF,few,TRBV19,TRBJ1-5,TRBD1
TGCGCCAGCAGCTTAGAGAGGGGGCCCACAGATACGCAGTATTTT,CASSLERGPTDTQYF,-,TRBV5-1,TRBJ2-3,TRBD1
TGTGCCAGCAGCGGGTTACAGGGGTCCCACGAGCAGTACTTC,CASSGLQGSHEQYF,-,TRBV9,TRBJ2-7,TRBD1
TGTGCCACCAGCGTTCAAAGGGACCGCGGGGAGCCCCAGCATTTT,CATSVQRDRGEPQHF,few,TRBV15,TRBJ1-5,-
TGCGCCAGCAGCCGCGCGGGGGACCGCACAGATACGCAGTATTTT,CASSRAGDRTDTQYF,-,TRBV5-1,TRBJ2-3,TRBD2
TGTGCCAGCAGTTTATTGGGGGGGCCTCAAGAGACCCAGTACTTC,CASSLLGGPQETQYF,-,TRBV27,TRBJ2-5,-
TGTGCCAGCAGTTACAGGGGTGGCGGTGAGCAGTTCTTC,CASSYRGGGEQFF,-,TRBV12-3/TRBV12-4,TRBJ2-1,TRBD1
TGCGCCAGCAGCGGCGTCCGGGACAGGGGCGACACCGGGGAGCTGTTTTTT,CASSGVRDRGDTGELFF,-,TRBV5-1,TRBJ2-2,TRBD1
TGTGCCAGTTCAGACAGGGGGCACTCCTACGAGCAGTACTTC,CASSDRGHSYEQYF,-,TRBV19,TRBJ2-7,TRBD1
TGTGCCAGCTCACCGGGACGGGGGTACACCGGGGAGCTGTTTTTT,CASSPGRGYTGELFF,-,TRBV18,TRBJ2-2,-
TGTGCCAGCAGCTTATGGTTGGGGCGGCAAGAGACCCAGTACTTC,CASSLWLGRQETQYF,-,TRBV7-9,TRBJ2-5,-
TGTGCCACCAGCTGGGCCCTTAGCTCCTACAATGAGCAGTTCTTC,CATSWALSSYNEQFF,-,TRBV15,TRBJ2-1,-
TGTGCCAGCAGCTCAACTAGCGGGGCGAACACCGGGGAGCTGTTTTTT,CASSSTSGANTGELFF,-,TRBV7-3,TRBJ2-2,TRBD2
TGCGCCAGCAGTGTCGGAGCCGGGGAGCTGTTTTTT,CASSVGAGELFF,-,TRBV10-2,TRBJ2-2,-
TGTGCCAGCAGTCTGCGGGGGGGCATAAGCGATGAGCAGTTCTTC,CASSLRGGISDEQFF,-,TRBV7-3,TRBJ2-1,TRBD2
TGCGCCAGCAGCCAAGGAGGCCCGGGACTAACCAACACCGGGGAGCTGTTTTTT,CASSQGGPGLTNTGELFF,-,TRBV4-1,TRBJ2-2,TRBD2
TGCGCCAGCAGCTTGTTTGGACAGGGGAACGGCTACACCTTC,CASSLFGQGNGYTF,-,TRBV5-1,TRBJ1-2,TRBD1
TGCGCCAGCAGCCAAGTTGGAGAGCAAGAGACCCAGTACTTC,CASSQVGEQETQYF,once,TRBV4-1,TRBJ2-5,-
TGCGCCAGCAGCGTGGGACCGAGCGAAGATACGCAGTATTTT,CASSVGPSEDTQYF,-,TRBV5-1,TRBJ2-3,-
TGTGCCAGCAGTTACTCTGAGGGAAAACTGTTTTTT,CASSYSEGKLFF,-,TRBV6-5,TRBJ1-4,-
TGCGCCAGCAGCTTGGACACAGCTAACTATGGCTACACCTTC,CASSLDTANYGYTF,-,TRBV5-1,TRBJ1-2,-
TGTGCCAGCAGCTTAACCACTGGGAACACTGAAGCTTTCTTT,CASSLTTGNTEAFF,-,TRBV7-2,TRBJ1-1,-
TGTGCCAGCAGTACACCGGGACAGGGCTACGAGCAGTACTTC,CASSTPGQGYEQYF,-,TRBV3-1/TRBV3-2,TRBJ2-7,TRBD1
TGTGCCAGCAGCCAAGGGAGGTCCTACGAGCAGTACTTC,CASSQGRSYEQYF,-,TRBV3-1/TRBV3-2,TRBJ2-7,-
TGTGCCAGCAGCTTAGGGTCCGGGACAGCCTTAAATCAGCCCCAGCATTTT,CASSLGSGTALNQPQHF,-,TRBV7-9,TRBJ1-5,TRBD1
TGTGCCAGCAGCCCGCCGGGTACGGCCGGGGAGCTGTTTTTT,CASSPPGTAGELFF,-,TRBV7-9,TRBJ2-2,-
TGTGCCAGCAGCGATCTAGGGGGAGGGCGGGTGGATACGCAGTATTTT,CASSDLGGGRVDTQYF,-,TRBV7-9,TRBJ2-3,-
TGTGCCAGCCAGCGACAGGGGCGGACCGGGGAGCTGTTTTTT,CASQRQGRTGELFF,-,TRBV7-9,TRBJ2-2,TRBD1